This T cell receptor beta chain stems from a study of T cell changes during pregnancy in multiple sclerosis (dated by TCRdb to about 2019). Regarding the research as a whole: The study looked at changes in the T cell repertoire across pregnancy in women with multiple sclerosis.

On this clone: The antigen it recognizes is unknown. Qualities for individual bases were not recorded, and no much larger clone is one base off.

The library was built by means of the immunoSEQ multiplex PCR assay. The clones in this table, taken by TCRdb from immuneACCESS, are in-frame only. Not every clone is retained; where verified, under half of the shortfall comes from an unresolved V gene, and the cause of the rest is unknown. The table for this sample lists some 70,000 clones; 80% to 95% of them were counted only once. The top ten constitute about 2.3% of the sample. The CDR3 starts with the cysteine, ends with the phenylalanine, and has 14 residues. Just CDR3 DNA is preserved here, 42 bases in frame from base 1. V ends up 5 bases short and J 9 bases short, with an unmatched junction base count of 10. Taken from the germline V gene (reference sequence), the CDR1 and CDR2 loops are SEHNR and FQNEAQ.

The source is a female donor with multiple sclerosis, enrolled in a pregnancy study. Specimen: peripheral blood, collected in the first trimester of pregnancy. Rearrangement joined TRBV7-9 to TRBJ2-1, and TRBD2 aligns with 7 junction nucleotides. This receptor has the CDR3 CASSPIGLVPEQFF. In nucleotide form, the sequence is TGTGCCAGCAGCCCGATAGGACTAGTCCCTGAGCAGTTCTTC.